A single sample gave rise to the 26 T cell receptor beta chains below, sequenced in a study of response to subunit inactivated influenza vaccine. TCRdb passed the RT-PCR reads through MiXCR, listing each CDR3 protein once. The data show around 320,000 distinct CDR3 sequences, with roughly 22% seen just once and around a tenth held by the top ten. This specimen consisted of PBMCs from blood, obtained 21 months after vaccination. All receptors derive from a man between 50 and 70 years old who received an inactivated influenza vaccine.

This clonotype was observed a single time. Here the CDR3 DNA reads TGCGCCAGCAGCCCCTCAGTGGGGTTGGAGGGTGAGACCCAGTACTTC. It yields the protein CASSPSVGLEGETQYF. The chain is built from TRBV4-3 and TRBJ2-5; tentatively, D is TRBD2 (6 bases). Trimming shortened V by 4 bases and J by 5 bases, and 20 bases separated the two germline ends. Per the germline V gene, CDR1 is LGHNA and CDR2 is YSLEER. This CDR3 region has 16 residues.

A word on this clonotype: The junction departs from the called germline gene at one end, perhaps through a read error. The chain links TRBV7-7 to TRBJ1-6, with 8 bases fitting TRBD1. CDR3 size: 17 residues. The germline V gene encodes CDR1 SSHAT and CDR2 FNYEAQ (reference sequence). DNA for the CDR3: TGTGCTAGCAGCTTAGCTGCAGGGGGCGGATATAATTCACCCCTCCACTTT. As protein: CASSLAAGGGYNSPLHF.

This clonotype was detected many times. The genes are TRBV5-1 and TRBJ2-1; possibly TRBD1 for D (5 bases). V lost 0 bases and J lost 4, with 5 bases in between. The length of the CDR3 is 13 residues. CDR1 is SGHRS and CDR2 is YFSETQ in the germline V gene. CDR3 coding DNA: TGCGCCAGCAGCTTGGGACAGTACAATGAGCAGTTCTTC. Translated, it gives CASSLGQYNEQFF.

The genes are TRBV10-2 and TRBJ2-7; perhaps D is TRBD1 or TRBD2 (5 bases each). Trimming took 2 bases from V and 4 from J, leaving 12 bases between them. The length of the CDR3 is 14 residues. Germline assignment: CDR1 WSHSY and CDR2 SAAADI. CDR3 amino acids: CASSEPGTIYEQYF. The CDR3 DNA is TGCGCCAGCAGTGAGCCTGGGACCATATACGAGCAGTACTTC.

The rearrangement joins TRBV10-3 to TRBJ2-7; D remains unclear. The CDR3 contains 11 residues. CDR1 and CDR2 from the germline V gene are ENHRY and SYGVKD. V was trimmed by 7 bases and J by 4 bases, leaving 8 bases between them. The CDR3 nucleotides are TGTGCCATCATAGATTCATACGAGCAGTACTTC. Residues: CAIIDSYEQYF.

The chain couples TRBV20-1 to TRBJ2-1; 7 nucleotides line up with TRBD1. Germline-derived CDR1 and CDR2 are DFQATT and SNEGSKA (reference sequence). CDR3 length: 17 amino acids. The V and J ends lost 0 bases and 3 bases, in that order; junction bases with no gene match: 11. DNA for the CDR3: TGCAGTGCTAGAGATATACAGGGGAAGGTCTTCTACAATGAGCAGTTCTTC. It encodes CSARDIQGKVFYNEQFF.

CDR3 coding DNA: TGCGCCAGCAGCTTGGTGCAGTTAAGCACAGATACGCAGTATTTT. Its translation is CASSLVQLSTDTQYF. The chain has TRBV5-1 and TRBJ2-3, with no clear D. V lost 0 bases and J lost 0, with 8 bases in between. This CDR3 spans 15 amino acids. CDR1 and CDR2 from the germline V gene are SGHRS and YFSETQ.

The J gene is TRBJ1-3, the V gene TRBV20-1; D gene uncertain. The germline V gene encodes CDR1 DFQATT and CDR2 SNEGSKA (reference sequence). Deletions cut 6 bases from V and 4 bases from J, with 13 bases between. This CDR3 contains 13 residues. The CDR3 DNA is TGCAGTGCCCGCGGTGGAGAGGGAAACACCATATATTTT. This sequence encodes CSARGGEGNTIYF.

On this clonotype: The CDR3 does not end in the conserved phenylalanine or tryptophan, so this is likely a read error. The chain combines TRBV9 with TRBJ1-1; D remains unclear. Trimming took off 5 bases at V and 8 bases at J, with 10 bases between the two ends. The CDR3 consists of 11 residues. Germline V gives CDR1 SGDLS, CDR2 YYNGEE. The CDR3 DNA reads TGTGCCAGCAGTCTGGAGACAGAAGCTTTCTAT. It specifies CASSLETEAFY.

The chain joins TRBV4-3 to TRBJ2-2, with D possibly matching TRBD1 (6 bases). The CDR3 runs to 15 residues. Germline assignment: CDR1 LGHNA and CDR2 YSLEER. The germline V and J ends were trimmed by 5 bases and 1 base, with 11 bases remaining between them. The CDR3 reads CASSYHRVNTGELFF. The CDR3 nucleotides are TGCGCCAGCAGCTACCACAGGGTGAACACCGGGGAGCTGTTTTTT.

This sequence joins TRBV7-2 and TRBJ1-5; 10 bases line up with TRBD1. V shed 5 bases, J shed 7 bases, and the junction held 5 bases outside the gene matches. The length of the CDR3 is 14 residues. Germline CDR1 SGHTA, CDR2 FQGNSA. The CDR3 coding sequence is TGTGCCAGCAGCGCGGGACAGGGGACCCAGCCCCAGCATTTT. Its translation is CASSAGQGTQPQHF.

This clonotype came up a few times. The chain links TRBV25-1 to TRBJ2-5; TRBD1 matches at 9 bases. V was clipped by 1 base and J by 5 bases; unmatched bases: 5. The CDR3 spans 15 residues. Germline V gene sequence: CDR1 MGHDK, CDR2 SYGVNS. CDR3 region: CASSEFGTGLETQYF. CDR3 DNA: TGTGCCAGCAGTGAATTCGGGACAGGGCTGGAGACCCAGTACTTC.

A few counts support this clonotype. This chain connects TRBV2 to TRBJ1-2; D possibly corresponds to TRBD1 (5 bases). Trimming removed 8 bases at V and 4 bases at J, with 20 bases between. There are 15 residues in the CDR3. Germline assignment: CDR1 SNHLY and CDR2 FYNNEI. The CDR3 here is CASCWGSSPLYGYTF. As DNA, the CDR3 is TGTGCCAGCTGTTGGGGGTCGTCACCGCTCTATGGCTACACCTTC.

This clonotype has only a few counts. V is TRBV7-9 and J is TRBJ1-2, with D perhaps TRBD1 (6 bases). This CDR3 has 16 amino acids. Per germline, CDR1 SEHNR and CDR2 FQNEAQ (reference sequence). V was pared by 3 bases and J by 8 bases, with 22 bases between. The CDR3 DNA is TGTGCCAGCAGCTTGACTTTAGGACAGATTTTTGAAGGCTACACCTTC. Its translation is CASSLTLGQIFEGYTF.

The rearrangement joins TRBV5-1 to TRBJ1-1; D ambiguous. Germline V gene data show CDR1 as SGHRS and CDR2 as YFSETQ. Trimming pared 2 bases from V and 5 bases from J, leaving 19 bases between. CDR3 size: 16 residues. The CDR3 DNA sequence: TGCGCCAGCAGCTTTAATCTCCACGGCAGGCTGACTGAAGCTTTCTTT. Translating it yields CASSFNLHGRLTEAFF.

This clonotype was detected ten times or more. V usage is TRBV7-2 and J usage is TRBJ2-3; 7 nucleotides align to TRBD1. Germline assignment: CDR1 SGHTA and CDR2 FQGNSA. With 1 base clipped from V and 6 bases from J, the junction kept 10 bases outside the gene matches. The CDR3 is 16 residues long. CDR3 nucleotides: TGTGCCAGCAGCTTAGAGTGGGACAGCGAGCTCGATACGCAGTATTTT. Protein sequence: CASSLEWDSELDTQYF.

The chain uses TRBV19 and TRBJ1-6, with D possibly TRBD1 on 5 matching bases. Trimming took off 6 bases at V and 9 bases at J, with 15 bases between the two ends. CDR1 and CDR2 from the germline V gene are LNHDA and SQIVND (reference sequence). The CDR3 length is 14 residues. The CDR3 loop is CASSLRDSGSPLHF. DNA of the CDR3: TGTGCCAGTAGCCTCCGGGACTCTGGTTCACCCCTCCACTTT.

This clonotype was observed a handful of times. J is TRBJ1-1 and V is TRBV12-3 or TRBV12-4; D is unclear. The length of the CDR3 is 13 residues. V was trimmed by 8 bases and J by 1 base, leaving 11 bases between them. Here the CDR3 DNA reads TGTGCCAGCGGCCCACAGTGGAACACTGAAGCTTTCTTT. Protein: CASGPQWNTEAFF.

For the CDR3, the DNA is TGCAGTGCTAGAGTCCAAGCGCGGGAGACCCAGTACTTC. Protein: CSARVQARETQYF. The chain links TRBV20-1 to TRBJ2-5; no firm D call. This CDR3 is 13 amino acids long. V was pared by 1 base and J by 5 bases, with 11 bases between. The germline CDR1 and CDR2 sequences are DFQATT and SNEGSKA (reference sequence).

This clonotype was observed a single time. It may be a read error: a sequence one base away is much more abundant. The genes are TRBV24-1 and TRBJ1-2, with 7 bases identical to TRBD1. This CDR3 is built from 14 residues. J gave up 4 bases and V 6 bases, and 7 bases lay outside the gene matches. Per the germline V gene, CDR1 is KGHDR and CDR2 is SFDVKD. CDR3 DNA: TGTGCCACCAGTAATCTCGACAGGGTCTATGGCTACACCTTC. Its translation: CATSNLDRVYGYTF.

V usage is TRBV25-1 and J usage is TRBJ1-5, with no clear D. In germline, CDR1 is MGHDK, CDR2 SYGVNS. Between the trimmed V and J ends, which lost 2 bases and 7 bases, there was a span of 12 bases. The CDR3 extends over 14 amino acids. For the CDR3, the DNA is TGTGCCAGCAGTGAAACTGGCTTTGGGCAGCCCCAGCATTTT. This encodes CASSETGFGQPQHF. The full variable domain, with the rest looked up from reference TRBV25-1 and TRBJ1-5, is EADIYQTPRYLVIGTGKKITLECSQTMGHDKMYWYQQDPGMELHLIHYSYGVNSTEKGDLSSESTVSRIRTEHFPLTLESARPSHTSQYLCASSETGFGQPQHFGDGTRLSIL.

This clonotype was picked up a small number of times. The chain carries TRBV6-1 and TRBJ1-6; D unresolved. Germline V gives CDR1 MNHNS, CDR2 SASEGT. The CDR3 has 14 amino acids. V lost 0 bases and J lost 5, with 5 bases in between. The CDR3 reads CASSEARNNSPLHF. DNA of the CDR3: TGTGCCAGCAGTGAAGCAAGGAATAATTCACCCCTCCACTTT.

The chain combines TRBV29-1 with TRBJ2-1; 7 nucleotides align to TRBD1. This CDR3 spans 15 amino acids. After removal of 1 base from V and 9 bases from J, the junction contained 12 bases not matched to a gene. From germline, CDR1 is SQVTM and CDR2 ANQGSEA. The CDR3 here is CSVEVPNYRGIEQFF. The CDR3 bases are TGCAGCGTTGAAGTCCCCAACTACAGGGGCATTGAGCAGTTCTTC.

This clonotype was counted at least ten times. This chain uses TRBV7-9 with TRBJ1-2; D may be TRBD1 (5 bases). V lost 4 bases and J 3 bases, leaving 12 bases between the germline ends. This CDR3 is 14 amino acids long. CDR1 and CDR2 (germline): SEHNR, FQNEAQ (reference sequence). The CDR3 sequence: CASSSSGRDYGYTF. The CDR3 DNA sequence: TGTGCCAGCAGCTCCTCGGGCAGGGACTATGGCTACACCTTC. The full variable domain, with the rest looked up from reference TRBV7-9 and TRBJ1-2, is DTGVSQNPRHKITKRGQNVTFRCDPISEHNRLYWYRQTLGQGPEFLTYFQNEAQLEKSRLLSDRFSAERPKGSFSTLEIQRTEQGDSAMYLCASSSSGRDYGYTFGSGTRLTVV.

The chain employs TRBV29-1 and TRBJ1-1; no clear D gene. V lost 6 bases, J lost 0 bases, and 11 bases lay in between. Germline CDR1 SQVTM, CDR2 ANQGSEA. CDR3 length: 13 amino acids. The CDR3 protein is CSVRTAMNTEAFF. For the CDR3, the DNA is TGCAGCGTGAGAACAGCGATGAACACTGAAGCTTTCTTT.

This clonotype was seen a handful of times. V gene TRBV27 combines with J gene TRBJ2-7; D not certain. The CDR3 length is 14 residues. The germline V gene encodes CDR1 MNHEY and CDR2 SMNVEV (reference sequence). Trimming pared 0 bases from V and 5 bases from J, leaving 11 bases between. CDR3: CASSLSPTPHEQYF. The CDR3 DNA follows: TGTGCCAGCAGTTTATCCCCTACCCCCCACGAGCAGTACTTC.